The sequence of this T cell receptor beta chain was determined in a study of T cells after yellow fever vaccination. Study summary: SMART-Seq v4 Ultra Low Input prepared libraries from low-cell fractions.

Points from the study as a whole: The booster response re-showed most primary clones: about 96% CD4, about 89% CD8.

The CDR3 consists of 16 residues. Germline assignment: CDR1 LGHDT and CDR2 YNNKEL (reference sequence). Trimming left V 4 bases short and J 2 bases short, with 18 bases between. This clonotype was seen many times. A process of 5'RACE template switching, which added a universal primer site and UMIs, was used to make TCR cDNA. TCRdb re-analysed the 5' RACE reads in MiXCR, keeping a single row per CDR3 protein. The table has under 50,000 distinct CDR3 sequences, around 6.8% seen once. The chain uses TRBV3-1 and TRBJ2-7, with D possibly being TRBD2 (5 bases). This clonotype originated in a man aged 25 to 45 who received the YFV17D yellow fever vaccine. Specimen: PBMCs, either bulk or a sorted T-cell subset (CD4+, CD8+, memory, or dextramer-sorted; not recorded which), collected 45 days after the yellow fever booster vaccination. The CDR3, as DNA: TGTGCCAGCAGCCCCTCAATCGCAGCGGATACCTACGAGCAGTACTTC. This sequence encodes CASSPSIAADTYEQYF.